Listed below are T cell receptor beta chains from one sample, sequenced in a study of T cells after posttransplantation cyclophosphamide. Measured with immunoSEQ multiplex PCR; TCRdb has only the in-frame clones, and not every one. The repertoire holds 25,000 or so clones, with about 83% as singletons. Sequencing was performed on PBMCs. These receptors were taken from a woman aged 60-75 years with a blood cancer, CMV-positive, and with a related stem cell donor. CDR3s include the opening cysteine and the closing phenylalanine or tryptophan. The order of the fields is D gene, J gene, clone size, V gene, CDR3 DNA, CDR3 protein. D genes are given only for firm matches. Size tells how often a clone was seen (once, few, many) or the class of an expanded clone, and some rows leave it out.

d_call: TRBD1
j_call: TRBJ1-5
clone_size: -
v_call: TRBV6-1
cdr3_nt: TGTGCCAGCACCTTTGACAGGGCAAATCAGCCCCAGCATTTT
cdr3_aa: CASTFDRANQPQHF

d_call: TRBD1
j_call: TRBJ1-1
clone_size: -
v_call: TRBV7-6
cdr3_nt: TGTGCCAGCAGCAGGGAGACAGGGATCATGAACACTGAAGCTTTCTTT
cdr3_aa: CASSRETGIMNTEAFF

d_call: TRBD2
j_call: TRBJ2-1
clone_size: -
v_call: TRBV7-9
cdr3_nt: TGTGCCAGCAGGACTAGCGGCTCATCTGATGAGCAGTTCTTC
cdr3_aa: CASRTSGSSDEQFF

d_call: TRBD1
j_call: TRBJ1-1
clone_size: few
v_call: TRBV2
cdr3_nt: TGTGCCAGCAGGGAACGGACAGGGGACACTGAAGCTTTCTTT
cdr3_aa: CASRERTGDTEAFF

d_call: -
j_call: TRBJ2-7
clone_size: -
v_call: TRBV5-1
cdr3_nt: TGCGCCAGCAGCTTGGAAAGGGGGTACCATCCCTACGAGCAGTACTTC
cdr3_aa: CASSLERGYHPYEQYF

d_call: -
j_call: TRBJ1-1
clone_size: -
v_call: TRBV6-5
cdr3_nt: TGTGCCAGCACTTATAGGAGGGGGAACACTGAAGCTTTCTTT
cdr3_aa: CASTYRRGNTEAFF

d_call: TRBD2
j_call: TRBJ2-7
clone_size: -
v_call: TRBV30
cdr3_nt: TGTGCCGGAAACAGGGGACTAGCGGGGGGCGAGCAGTACTTC
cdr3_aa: CAGNRGLAGGEQYF

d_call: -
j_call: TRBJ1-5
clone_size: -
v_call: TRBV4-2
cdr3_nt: TGTGCCAGCAGCTTGCAGGGTTATAGCAATCAGCCCCAGCATTTT
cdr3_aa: CASSLQGYSNQPQHF

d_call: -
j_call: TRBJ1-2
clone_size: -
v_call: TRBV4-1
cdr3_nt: TGCGCCAGCAGCCAAGCCGCAGGAAACTATGGCTACACCTTC
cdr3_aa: CASSQAAGNYGYTF

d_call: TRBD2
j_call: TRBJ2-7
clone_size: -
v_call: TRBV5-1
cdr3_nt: TGCGCCAGCAGCCCCGGACTAGCGGCTCATCCAACCCCGTACTTC
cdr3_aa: CASSPGLAAHPTPYF

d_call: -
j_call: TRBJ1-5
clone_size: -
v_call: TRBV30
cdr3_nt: TGTGCCTGGAGTACTCAGGGGAATCAGCCCCAGCATTTT
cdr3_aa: CAWSTQGNQPQHF

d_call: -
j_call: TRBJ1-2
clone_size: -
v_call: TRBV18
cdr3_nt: TGTGCCAGCTCAGAACAGGGCTATGGCTACACCTTC
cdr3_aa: CASSEQGYGYTF

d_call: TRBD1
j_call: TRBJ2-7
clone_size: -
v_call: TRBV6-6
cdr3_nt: TGTGCCAGCAGTTACTCGGGACAGGACTACGAGCAGTACTTC
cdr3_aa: CASSYSGQDYEQYF

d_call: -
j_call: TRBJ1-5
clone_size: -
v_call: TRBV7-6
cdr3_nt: TGTGCCAGCAGCTTAGCGGCAGGGTTGGGGAATCAGCCCCAGCATTTT
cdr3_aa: CASSLAAGLGNQPQHF

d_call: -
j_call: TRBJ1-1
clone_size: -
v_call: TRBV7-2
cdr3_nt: TGTGCCAGCAGCAATTACATGTCCACTGAAGCTTTCTTT
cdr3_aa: CASSNYMSTEAFF

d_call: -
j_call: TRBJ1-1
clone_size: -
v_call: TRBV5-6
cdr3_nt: TGTGCCAGCAGCATAACAGTGACTATGAACACTGAAGCTTTCTTT
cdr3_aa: CASSITVTMNTEAFF

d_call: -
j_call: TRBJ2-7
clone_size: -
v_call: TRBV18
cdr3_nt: TGTGCCAGCTCCGGGGGGACAGGAACCTACGAGCAGTACTTC
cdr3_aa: CASSGGTGTYEQYF

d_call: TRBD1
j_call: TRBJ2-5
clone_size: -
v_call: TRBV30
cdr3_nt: TGTGCCTGGGGACAGGGGGAGACCCAGTACTTC
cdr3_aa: CAWGQGETQYF

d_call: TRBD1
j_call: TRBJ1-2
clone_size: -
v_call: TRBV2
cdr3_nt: TGTGCCAGCAGGGTCCCGACAGGGGGTAGTTACGGCTACACCTTC
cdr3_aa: CASRVPTGGSYGYTF

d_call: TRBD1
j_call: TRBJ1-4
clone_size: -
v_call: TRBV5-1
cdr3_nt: TGCGCCAGCAGCTTGACGCCACCCGGGACAGGGGTTGAAAAACTGTTTTTT
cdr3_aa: CASSLTPPGTGVEKLFF

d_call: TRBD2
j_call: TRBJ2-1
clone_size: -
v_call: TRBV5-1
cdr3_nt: TGCGCCAGCAGCTTGGCGCGGACTAGCAATGAGCAGTTCTTC
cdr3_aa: CASSLARTSNEQFF

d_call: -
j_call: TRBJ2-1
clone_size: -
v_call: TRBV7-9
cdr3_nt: TGTGCCAGCAGCTCTTTGGGACAATACTACAATGAGCAGTTCTTC
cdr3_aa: CASSSLGQYYNEQFF

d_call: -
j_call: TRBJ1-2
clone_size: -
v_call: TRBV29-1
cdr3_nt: TGCAGCGTTGAAGATTGGGGGGACCTCTTC
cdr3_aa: CSVEDWGDLF

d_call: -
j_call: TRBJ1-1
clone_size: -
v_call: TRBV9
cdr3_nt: TGTGCCAGCAGCGTAGCCGGGGGGGCGTACACTGAAGCTTTCTTT
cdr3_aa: CASSVAGGAYTEAFF

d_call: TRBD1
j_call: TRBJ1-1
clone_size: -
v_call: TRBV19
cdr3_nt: TGTGCCAGTAGGACAGGGAGGAACACTGAAGCTTTCTTT
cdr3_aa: CASRTGRNTEAFF

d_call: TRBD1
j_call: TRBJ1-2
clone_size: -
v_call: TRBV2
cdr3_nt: TGTGCCAGCAGTACAACCGGGACAGGGGACTCCGGCTACACCTTC
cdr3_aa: CASSTTGTGDSGYTF

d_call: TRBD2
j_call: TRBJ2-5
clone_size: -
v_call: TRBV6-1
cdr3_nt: TGTGCCAGCAGTGGCAAGACTAGCGGGAGGGCCCTTGGGGAGACCCAGTACTTC
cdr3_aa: CASSGKTSGRALGETQYF

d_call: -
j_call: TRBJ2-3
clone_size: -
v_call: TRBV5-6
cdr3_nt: TGTGCCAGCAGCTTGGCCCAGGGGCAGAATTTT
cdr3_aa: CASSLAQGQNF

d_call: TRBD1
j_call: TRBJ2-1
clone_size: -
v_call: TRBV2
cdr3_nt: TGTGCCAGCAGCGACAGGGCATACTACAATGAGCAGTTCTTC
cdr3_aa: CASSDRAYYNEQFF

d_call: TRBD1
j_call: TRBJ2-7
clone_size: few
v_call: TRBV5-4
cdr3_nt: TGTGCCGCAAAGGGACAGGGCTACGAGCAGTACTTC
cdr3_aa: CAAKGQGYEQYF

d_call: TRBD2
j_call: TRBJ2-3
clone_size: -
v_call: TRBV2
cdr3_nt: TGTGCCAGCAGTGAAGGGGGGGGTACGCAGTATTTT
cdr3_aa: CASSEGGGTQYF

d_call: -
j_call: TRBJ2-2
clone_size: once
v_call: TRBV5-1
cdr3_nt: TGCGCCAGCAGCTCCCCAAACGCGGCTAGCGACACCGGGGAGCTGTTTTTT
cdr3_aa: CASSSPNAASDTGELFF

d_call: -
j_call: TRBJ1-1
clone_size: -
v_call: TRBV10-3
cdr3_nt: TGTGCCATCAGTGACTCGGGAGGGGCCGAAGCTTTCTTT
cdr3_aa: CAISDSGGAEAFF

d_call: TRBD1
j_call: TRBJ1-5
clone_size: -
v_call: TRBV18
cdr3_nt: TGTGCCAGCTCACCCGGACAGGGGCTTCAGCCCCAGCATTTT
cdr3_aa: CASSPGQGLQPQHF

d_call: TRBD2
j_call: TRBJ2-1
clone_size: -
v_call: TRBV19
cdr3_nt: TGTGCCAGTAGTACGACTAGCGGGAGGTCTTCCTACAATGAGCAGTTCTTC
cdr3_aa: CASSTTSGRSSYNEQFF

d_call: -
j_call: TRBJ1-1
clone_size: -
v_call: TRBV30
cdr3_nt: TGTGCCTGGTACGAACGAGGGGCTTTCTTT
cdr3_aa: CAWYERGAFF

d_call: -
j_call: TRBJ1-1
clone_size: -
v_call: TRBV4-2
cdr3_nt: TGTGCCAGCAGCCAAGATCGGGGGAGTACTGAAGCTTTCTTT
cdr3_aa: CASSQDRGSTEAFF

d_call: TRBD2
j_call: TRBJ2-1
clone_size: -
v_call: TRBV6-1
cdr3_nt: TGTGCCAGCAGGGAACAGGGACTAGCGGGAGGGCGGAGGGATGAGCAGTTCTTC
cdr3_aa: CASREQGLAGGRRDEQFF

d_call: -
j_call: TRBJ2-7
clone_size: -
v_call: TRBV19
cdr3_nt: TGTGCCAGTAGTATCAGCAGGTACGAGCAGTACTTC
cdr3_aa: CASSISRYEQYF

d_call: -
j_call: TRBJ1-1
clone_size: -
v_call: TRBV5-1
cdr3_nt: TGCGCCAGCAGCTTGGGGGGCTGGAACACTGAAGCTTTCTTT
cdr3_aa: CASSLGGWNTEAFF

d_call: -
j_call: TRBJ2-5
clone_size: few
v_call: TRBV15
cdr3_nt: TGTGCCACCAGCAGTGCCCGGAGGCCGCAAGAGACCCAGTACTTC
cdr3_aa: CATSSARRPQETQYF

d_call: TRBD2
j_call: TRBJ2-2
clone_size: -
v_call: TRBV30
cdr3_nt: TGTGCCTGGGGGGGGGTTACCGGGGAGCTGTTTTTT
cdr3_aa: CAWGGVTGELFF

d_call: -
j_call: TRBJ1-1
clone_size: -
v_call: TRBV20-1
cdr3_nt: TGCAGTGCTAGGGGCGGGGAAGCTTTCTTT
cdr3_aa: CSARGGEAFF

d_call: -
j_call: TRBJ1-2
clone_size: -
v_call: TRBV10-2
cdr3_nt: TGCGCCAGCAGTGGGACAGTCTATGGCTACACCTTC
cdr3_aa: CASSGTVYGYTF

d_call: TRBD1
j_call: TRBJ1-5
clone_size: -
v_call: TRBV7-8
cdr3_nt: TGTGCCAGCAGCTTAGACGGACAGGGGTTCTTGTATCAGCCCCAGCATTTT
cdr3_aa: CASSLDGQGFLYQPQHF

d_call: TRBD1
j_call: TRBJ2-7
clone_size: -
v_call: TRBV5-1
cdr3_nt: TGCGCCAGCAGCCCGGGACAGGGTGTAAGAAACGAGCAGTACTTC
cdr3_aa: CASSPGQGVRNEQYF

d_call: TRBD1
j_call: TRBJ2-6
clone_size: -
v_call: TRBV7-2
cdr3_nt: TGTGCCAGCAGCAAACAGGGGGCAGACGTCCTGACTTTC
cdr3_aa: CASSKQGADVLTF

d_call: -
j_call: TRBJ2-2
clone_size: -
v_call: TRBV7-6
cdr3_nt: TGTGCCAGCAGCTTATCCCCGGGATACACCGGGGAGCTGTTTTTT
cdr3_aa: CASSLSPGYTGELFF

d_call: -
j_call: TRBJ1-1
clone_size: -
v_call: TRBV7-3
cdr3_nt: TGTGCCAGCAGCCTGAACCGGGACACTGAAGCTTTCTTT
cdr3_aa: CASSLNRDTEAFF

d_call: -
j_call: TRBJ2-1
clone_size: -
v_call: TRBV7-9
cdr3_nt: TGTGCCAGCAGCTTAGCGCTGGGCTATAGCTCCTACAATGAGCAGTTCTTC
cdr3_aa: CASSLALGYSSYNEQFF

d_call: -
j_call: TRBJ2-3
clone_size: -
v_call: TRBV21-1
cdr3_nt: TGTGCCAGCAGCAAAGATGAGAGTCGAAGAAAAGATACGCAGTATTTT
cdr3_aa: CASSKDESRRKDTQYF

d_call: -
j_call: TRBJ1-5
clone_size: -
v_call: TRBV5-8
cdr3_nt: TGTGCCAGCAGCTTGCCAGATCAGCCCCAGCATTTT
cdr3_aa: CASSLPDQPQHF

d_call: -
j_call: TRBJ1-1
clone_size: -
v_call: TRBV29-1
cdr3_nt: TGCAGCGTTGAAGATCCGGGTAGCACTGAAGCTTTCTTT
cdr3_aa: CSVEDPGSTEAFF

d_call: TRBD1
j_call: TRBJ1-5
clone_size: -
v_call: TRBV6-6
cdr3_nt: TGTGCCAGCAGCCCCAGGACAGGGGTTCATCAGCCCCAGCATTTT
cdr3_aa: CASSPRTGVHQPQHF

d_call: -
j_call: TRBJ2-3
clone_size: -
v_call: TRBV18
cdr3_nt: TGTGCCAGCTCACCAGCGGCGGGGCCCACAGATACGCAGTATTTT
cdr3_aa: CASSPAAGPTDTQYF

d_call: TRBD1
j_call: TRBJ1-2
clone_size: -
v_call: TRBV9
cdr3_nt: TGTGCCAGCAGCGAAAGGGAAGGGGGCGGGTATGGCTACACCTTC
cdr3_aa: CASSEREGGGYGYTF

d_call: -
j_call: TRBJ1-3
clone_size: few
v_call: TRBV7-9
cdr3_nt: TGTGCCAGCAGCCCGGGGTATTCCTCTGGAAACACCATATATTTT
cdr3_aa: CASSPGYSSGNTIYF